This passage covers 27 T cell receptor beta chains from one sample sequenced in a study of Graves' ophthalmopathy and Graves' hyperthyroidism. TCR beta CDR3 amplification used RNA transcripts. RT-PCR with HTBI primers came first, then second-round multiplex PCR. MiXCR was run by TCRdb on the multiplex PCR reads, yielding one entry per CDR3 protein. The sample records hundreds of thousands of distinct CDR3 sequences, 20% to 25% being singletons. The sequencing input was peripheral blood. The receptors shown here come from a woman younger than 35 with stable Graves' hyperthyroidism. Some clones in this sample may be carry-over from other donors' samples.

This clonotype was counted many times. The J gene is TRBJ2-2, the V gene TRBV20-1, with D possibly matching TRBD2 (5 bases). Germline V gene sequence: CDR1 DFQATT, CDR2 SNEGSKA (reference sequence). Trimming pared 5 bases from V and 4 bases from J, leaving 14 bases between. The CDR3 is 14 amino acids. The CDR3 nucleotides read TGCAGTGCTTTCGGAGGTGTGGGCACCGGGGAGCTGTTTTTT. It codes for CSAFGGVGTGELFF.

This clonotype appeared many times. This chain uses TRBV9 with TRBJ2-5; 8 bases are a match to TRBD1. The CDR3 has 23 amino acids. V shed 0 bases, J shed 2 bases, and the junction held 27 bases outside the gene matches. Germline V lookup: CDR1 SGDLS, CDR2 YYNGEE. In DNA, the CDR3 is TGTGCCAGCAGCGTAGTAGGGGAGGACAGGGCCAGGGAAGGTTGGGCCCCACAAGAGACCCAGTACTTC. It is translated as CASSVVGEDRAREGWAPQETQYF.

In its sample, this clonotype was seen a few times. The chain is built from TRBV11-2 and TRBJ1-1; D is unresolved. V dropped 1 base and J dropped 1 base, with 7 bases sitting between them. The CDR3 extends over 14 amino acids. Looked up from germline, CDR1 is SGHAT and CDR2 is FQNNGV. CDR3 sequence (DNA): TGTGCCAGCAGCTTAGCGCCGGCGAACACTGAAGCTTTCTTT. This codes for CASSLAPANTEAFF.

This clonotype was detected ten times or more. The chain has TRBV6-2 or TRBV6-3 and TRBJ2-2, with unresolved D. Germline CDR1 and CDR2: MNHEY and SVGEGT. V was clipped by 4 bases and J by 3 bases, with 6 bases between them. CDR3 size: 13 residues. The CDR3 region has the DNA TGTGCCAGCAGTTGGACGGACACCGGGGAGCTGTTTTTT. Its protein product is CASSWTDTGELFF.

This chain joins TRBV20-1 and TRBJ2-2; 8 bases are shared with TRBD1. Germline values: CDR1 DFQATT, CDR2 SNEGSKA (reference sequence). With 6 bases clipped from V and 3 bases from J, the junction kept 0 bases outside the gene matches. This CDR3 is 12 amino acids long. The CDR3 nucleotides are TGCAGTGCCAGGGGGCACACCGGGGAGCTGTTTTTT. Its protein is CSARGHTGELFF.

Ten or more counts support this clonotype. The rearrangement uses TRBV20-1 and TRBJ1-2, with D perhaps matching TRBD1 (6 bases). The CDR3 is 11 amino acids. Germline V gene data show CDR1 as DFQATT and CDR2 as SNEGSKA (reference sequence). Trimming removed 6 bases from V and 5 bases from J, with 10 bases in between. Here the CDR3 DNA reads TGCAGTGCCACAACAGGGTATGGCTACACCTTC. Protein product: CSATTGYGYTF.

The chain carries TRBV7-8 and TRBJ1-5; 10 bases are shared with TRBD1. V dropped 3 bases and J dropped 3; count of bases not matched to a gene: 2. Germline V gene data show CDR1 as SGHVS and CDR2 as FQNEAQ. The CDR3 spans 15 residues. The CDR3 DNA reads as TGTGCCAGCAGCTTCGGACAGGGGGACAATCAGCCCCAGCATTTT. This sequence encodes CASSFGQGDNQPQHF. Full variable domain (missing parts from reference TRBV7-8 and TRBJ1-5): GAGVSQSPRYKVAKRGQDVALRCDPISGHVSLFWYQQALGQGPEFLTYFQNEAQLDKSGLPSDRFFAERPEGSVSTLKIQRTQQEDSAVYLCASSFGQGDNQPQHFGDGTRLSIL.

In this sample, this clonotype turned up many times. This chain uses TRBV28 with TRBJ1-1, with D possibly TRBD1 on 6 matching bases. CDR1 MDHEN and CDR2 SYDVKM come from the germline V gene. Trimming stripped 6 bases from V and 4 bases from J, with 12 bases between. This CDR3 region has 13 residues. The CDR3 loop reads CASSLRGGTEAFF. The DNA of the CDR3 is TGTGCCAGCAGCCTGAGGGGGGGCACTGAAGCTTTCTTT.

Many counts were recorded for this clonotype. The J gene is TRBJ1-1, the V gene TRBV20-1, with D hard to call. The CDR3 length is 15 residues. Trimming took off 6 bases at V and 11 bases at J, with 28 bases between the two ends. CDR1 and CDR2 from the germline V gene are DFQATT and SNEGSKA (reference sequence). The CDR3 loop is CSAPEYHRAGGYAFF. CDR3 nucleotides: TGCAGTGCACCTGAATACCACCGGGCAGGAGGGTATGCTTTCTTT.

This clonotype was observed a handful of times. J is TRBJ1-1 and V is TRBV11-3, with D possibly TRBD1 on 5 matching bases. The CDR3 covers 15 residues. The ends were cut back, 5 bases at V and 3 bases at J, with 16 bases in the middle. CDR1 is SGHNT and CDR2 is YENEEA in the germline V gene. Here the CDR3 reads CASSPEPGEDTEAFF. The CDR3, as DNA: TGTGCCAGCAGCCCCGAGCCGGGGGAGGACACTGAAGCTTTCTTT. The variable domain in full, completed from reference TRBV11-3 and TRBJ1-1, reads EAGVVQSPRYKIIEKKQPVAFWCNPISGHNTLYWYLQNLGQGPELLIRYENEEAVDDSQLPKDRFSAERLKGVDSTLKIQPAELGDSAVYLCASSPEPGEDTEAFFGQGTRLTVV.

The sample holds many counts of this clonotype. The chain is built from TRBV12-5 and TRBJ1-1; 11 positions agree with TRBD1. Germline V gene sequence: CDR1 LGHNT, CDR2 FRNRAP. The CDR3 has 17 residues. Trimming at V came to 7 bases and at J to 4 bases, leaving 14 bases not matched to a gene. Here the CDR3 DNA reads TGTGCTAGTGCCAACTTAGGACAGGGGGCGTCTAGCACTGAAGCTTTCTTT. Residues: CASANLGQGASSTEAFF. The full variable domain, rest sourced from reference TRBV12-5 and TRBJ1-1, is DARVTQTPRHKVTEMGQEVTMRCQPILGHNTVFWYRQTMMQGLELLAYFRNRAPLDDSGMPKDRFSAEMPDATLATLKIQPSEPRDSAVYFCASANLGQGASSTEAFFGQGTRLTVV.

This clonotype was picked up many times. The chain uses TRBV28 and TRBJ1-5; 7 bases match TRBD1. Germline CDR1 and CDR2: MDHEN and SYDVKM. The CDR3 contains 17 residues. Germline trimming cut 5 bases from V and 0 bases from J; bases unmatched to any gene: 10. Written as DNA, the CDR3 is TGTGCCAGCAGTACGCCCGACAGGGTTGTTAGCAATCAGCCCCAGCATTTT. Translation gives CASSTPDRVVSNQPQHF.

This clonotype appeared a few times. The chain's CDR3 is CASSAGQVLNSPLHF. The DNA for the CDR3 is TGTGCCAGCAGTGCCGGACAGGTGTTGAATTCACCCCTCCACTTT. The chain recombines TRBV6-1 with TRBJ1-6; 7 bases match TRBD1. The CDR3 has 15 amino acids. CDR1 is MNHNS, CDR2 SASEGT, per germline. The J segment lost 7 bases and the V segment lost 4 bases, leaving 7 bases of the junction unmatched.

In its sample, this clonotype was seen many times. V and J are TRBV7-6 and TRBJ1-5, with D possibly TRBD1 on 5 matching bases. There are 15 residues in the CDR3. Germline lookup yields CDR1 SGHVS and CDR2 FNYEAQ. With 5 bases removed from V and 1 base from J, the gap between germline ends came to 12 bases. CDR3 nucleotides: TGTGCCAGCAGCGAGGGGACGATAAGCAATCAGCCCCAGCATTTT. It specifies CASSEGTISNQPQHF. Using reference TRBV7-6 and TRBJ1-5 for the parts outside the CDR3, the full variable domain is GAGVSQSPRYKVTKRGQDVALRCDPISGHVSLYWYRQALGQGPEFLTYFNYEAQQDKSGLPNDRFSAERPEGSISTLTIQRTEQRDSAMYRCASSEGTISNQPQHFGDGTRLSIL.

This clonotype occurred many times. This chain links TRBV6-5 with TRBJ1-1; D not resolved. The V end lost 4 bases, the J end lost 1 base, and 10 bases lay between the germline ends. The CDR3 sequence is 14 residues long. The germline V gene has CDR1 MNHEY and CDR2 SVGAGI. CDR3 bases: TGTGCCAGCAGTTCGGACCCTAGGAACACTGAAGCTTTCTTT. This sequence encodes CASSSDPRNTEAFF.

This chain uses TRBV6-5 with TRBJ1-2; D is ambiguous. Germline assignment: CDR1 MNHEY and CDR2 SVGAGI. Trimming took 3 bases from V and 6 from J, leaving 17 bases between them. CDR3 length equals 15 residues. CDR3 bases: TGTGCCAGCAGTTATTCGGTCTGGGTTGAAGATGGCTACACCTTC. Translating it yields CASSYSVWVEDGYTF.

At least ten counts were recorded for this clonotype. This chain connects TRBV27 to TRBJ1-6, with D unresolved. The CDR3 extends over 15 amino acids. Trimming removed 4 bases from V and 8 bases from J, with 15 bases in between. CDR1 MNHEY and CDR2 SMNVEV come from the germline V gene (reference sequence). The chain's CDR3 is CASSYIHSVDSPLHF. CDR3 in DNA: TGTGCCAGCAGTTACATCCACTCTGTTGATTCACCCCTCCACTTT.

The V gene is TRBV2, the J gene TRBJ1-2, with a possible D match to TRBD1 (5 bases). The CDR3 sequence is 13 residues long. Germline values: CDR1 SNHLY, CDR2 FYNNEI. V was cut by 5 bases and J by 6 bases, with 13 bases left in between. The CDR3 region is CASSSLGGDGYTF. For the CDR3, the DNA is TGTGCCAGCAGTTCTTTGGGGGGGGATGGCTACACCTTC.

In its sample, this clonotype was seen many times. This rearrangement joins TRBV11-2 to TRBJ2-7, with a tentative D call TRBD1 (5 bases). The V gene's germline CDR1 is SGHAT and CDR2 FQNNGV. V lost 5 bases to trimming and J lost 3 bases, with 11 bases between them. This CDR3 spans 13 amino acids. The CDR3 region is CASSRYRGYEQYF. CDR3 sequence (DNA): TGTGCCAGCAGCCGGTATAGGGGCTACGAGCAGTACTTC.

The table lists this clonotype with a count of one. The junction does not match germline at one end; this may be a read error. This rearrangement joins TRBV7-2 to TRBJ1-2; TRBD1 matches 7 bases. Per germline, CDR1 SGHTA and CDR2 FQGNSA. The CDR3 consists of 15 residues. CDR3 sequence reads: CASSLMSPRDSQNIF. The DNA of the CDR3 is TGTGCCAGCAGCTTAATGAGCCCCCGGGACAGCCAAAACATCTTC.

The genes are TRBV7-9 and TRBJ2-5; 11 bases agree with TRBD2. The CDR3 covers 13 residues. Germline CDR1 reads SEHNR; CDR2 reads FQNEAQ (reference sequence). V shed 5 bases and J 7 bases; nucleotides not matched to a gene: 3. The CDR3: CASSQGLAGTQYF. The CDR3 bases are TGTGCCAGCAGCCAAGGACTAGCGGGGACCCAGTACTTC.

The chain has TRBV28 and TRBJ2-2; no reliable D call. This CDR3 has 16 amino acids. Germline values: CDR1 MDHEN, CDR2 SYDVKM. The germline V and J ends were trimmed by 9 bases and 5 bases, with 22 bases remaining between them. CDR3 protein: CASSPGHGVGTGELFF. Written as DNA, the CDR3 is TGTGCCAGTAGCCCCGGCCACGGAGTCGGGACCGGGGAGCTGTTTTTT.

This clonotype was detected many times. The chain uses TRBV20-1 and TRBJ2-5, with 9 bases lining up with TRBD2. The CDR3 has 15 residues. From germline, CDR1 is DFQATT and CDR2 SNEGSKA (reference sequence). J lost 2 bases, V lost 3 bases, and 7 bases had no gene match. In nucleotides, the CDR3 is TGCAGTGCTAGGGATGCGACTAGCGGACAAGAGACCCAGTACTTC. Protein: CSARDATSGQETQYF.

This clonotype was found many times. The chain combines TRBV6-1 with TRBJ1-5; 8 bases map to TRBD1. The CDR3 has 16 residues. Losses at the gene ends were 8 bases for V and 2 bases for J; bases not matched to a gene: 11. The V gene's germline CDR1 is MNHNS and CDR2 SASEGT. The CDR3 nucleotides are TGTGCCAGCTGGGCCTTCGACAGGGGAGGCAATCAGCCCCAGCATTTT. It yields the protein CASWAFDRGGNQPQHF.

This clonotype was seen just once. Mismatch with germline at one junction end may stem from a read error. This chain links TRBV28 with TRBJ1-5; D remains ambiguous. This CDR3 spans 13 amino acids. Germline V gene data show CDR1 as MDHEN and CDR2 as SYDVKM. CDR3 coding DNA: TGTGCCAGCAGTTTATTACTATCTCAGCCTCAGCATTTT. Translating gives CASSLLLSQPQHF.

This clonotype was picked up one time. This chain joins TRBV6-5 and TRBJ2-5; 8 bases are a match to TRBD2. The V segment lost 10 bases and the J segment 5 bases; nucleotides outside the gene matches: 15. Germline V gene sequence: CDR1 MNHEY, CDR2 SVGAGI. This CDR3 has 15 residues. The DNA for the CDR3 is TGTGCCACCGTTAGCGGGGCGGAGTTTTTGGAGACCCAGTACTTC. Protein product: CATVSGAEFLETQYF.

This clonotype appeared many times. The chain couples TRBV20-1 to TRBJ2-5, with TRBD1 as a possible D gene (5 bases). The CDR3 is 18 amino acids. The germline gives CDR1 DFQATT, CDR2 SNEGSKA (reference sequence). With 5 bases removed from V and 0 bases from J, the gap between germline ends came to 25 bases. CDR3 coding DNA: TGCAGTGCTCACCATCCCTACTTGGACAACCGGTACCAAGAGACCCAGTACTTC. This gives the protein CSAHHPYLDNRYQETQYF.